This TCR beta chain was identified during a study of control samples from healthy donors and cancer patients (TCRdb year 2020). As for this clone: Its antigen target is currently unknown. No quality values exist for individual bases; no much larger clone is one base distant.

Taken from cysteine to phenylalanine, the CDR3 has 16 residues. Only the CDR3 region is kept as DNA, spanning 48 bases read in frame from base 1. V gives up 6 bases and J gives up 2 bases, and the segment between their germline ends measures 18 bases. Sequences KGHSH (CDR1) and LQKENI (CDR2) are obtained from the germline V gene. The library came from the immunoSEQ multiplex PCR assay. As stored in TCRdb, this immuneACCESS dataset retains in-frame rearrangements with V and J assigned. A fraction of the clones does not appear; measured against another copy, unresolved V genes explain less than half of the discrepancy, and the remainder lacks a known reason. Present in this sample are fewer than 3,000 clones, just under 80% of which were seen just once. Over 25% of the sample lies in the top ten.

The V and J genes are TRBV18 and TRBJ2-3; no D gene call is confident. Sequenced material: formalin-fixed, paraffin-embedded tissue. The receptor comes from a male donor with melanoma. The DNA reads as follows: TGTGCCAGCTCCCTCTTAGTTAGCACCTACACAGATACGCAGTATTTT. It specifies CASSLLVSTYTDTQYF. Reference TRBV18 and TRBJ2-3 proteins supply the regions before and after the CDR3; the full variable domain is: NAGVMQNPRHLVRRRGQEARLRCSPMKGHSHVYWYRQLPEEGLKFMVYLQKENIIDESGMPKERFSAEFPKEGPSILRIQQVVRGDSAAYFCASSLLVSTYTDTQYFGPGTRLTVL.